Below, 12 T cell receptor beta chains from the same sample are listed, as sequenced in a study of regulatory T cells in long-lasting Graves disease. As for time point: newly diagnosed GD, antithyroid drugs for less than 3 months. The TCR library used RNA extracted from PBMCs. Through Arm-PCR of CDR3 regions and iRepertoire HTBI primers, TCR beta libraries were built. TCRdb fed the multiplex PCR reads into MiXCR, producing one record per CDR3 protein. Of some 250,000 distinct CDR3 sequences in the sample, 15% to 20% were seen once. This material consisted of peripheral blood mononuclear cells (PBMCs), taken at new diagnosis, from a patient treated with antithyroid drugs. The receptors shown here come from a female donor with Graves disease.

There are a few counts of this clonotype. The chain links TRBV10-2 to TRBJ2-1; D possibly corresponds to TRBD2 (5 bases). Trimming cost V 5 bases and J 6 bases, with 5 bases left between them. Germline assignment: CDR1 WSHSY and CDR2 SAAADI. CDR3 length: 11 amino acids. Written as DNA, the CDR3 is TGCGCCAGCAGTACTAGCAATGAGCAGTTCTTC. This gives the protein CASSTSNEQFF.

This clonotype was observed at least ten times. V and J are TRBV29-1 and TRBJ2-7; TRBD1 matches at 7 bases. Germline values: CDR1 SQVTM, CDR2 ANQGSEA. This CDR3 has 13 residues. V lost 7 bases to trimming and J lost 0 bases; unmatched junction nucleotides: 6. The CDR3 region has the DNA TGCAGCGCAGAGACAGGGACCTCCTACGAGCAGTACTTC. It codes for CSAETGTSYEQYF.

This clonotype appeared many times. This rearrangement joins TRBV19 to TRBJ2-1; 9 positions match TRBD2. The V and J ends lost 5 bases and 4 bases, in that order; junction bases with no gene match: 9. Germline V gene sequence: CDR1 LNHDA, CDR2 SQIVND (reference sequence). The CDR3 totals 16 residues. DNA of the CDR3: TGTGCCAGTAGTCCGTCCGAAGCGGGAGGTTACAATGAGCAGTTCTTC. Amino acids: CASSPSEAGGYNEQFF.

On this clonotype itself: This may be a read error, as it is one base from a much larger clone. The chain is built from TRBV20-1 and TRBJ1-3; weak D call: TRBD1 (5 bases). Germline CDR1 and CDR2: DFQATT and SNEGSKA (reference sequence). The CDR3 totals 14 residues. V was shortened by 4 bases and J by 5 bases, with 15 bases between the two germline ends. The CDR3 loop is CSAIEGLARNTIYF. In DNA form, the CDR3 reads TGCAGTGCTATCGAGGGGTTGGCCAGAAACACCATATATTTT.

The sample holds many counts of this clonotype. V gene TRBV28 combines with J gene TRBJ2-1; TRBD1 agrees at 8 bases. The V and J ends lost 3 bases and 8 bases, in that order; junction bases with no gene match: 15. This CDR3 comprises 17 residues. CDR1 and CDR2 (germline): MDHEN, SYDVKM. CDR3 coding DNA: TGTGCCAGCAGTTTTCCCCTTGTGGCAGGGGGCAGGGATGAGCAGTTCTTC. Amino acids: CASSFPLVAGGRDEQFF.

The rearrangement uses TRBV6-1 and TRBJ2-3, with D unclear. V was pared by 6 bases and J by 2 bases, with 9 bases between. This CDR3 comprises 13 residues. Germline V gene sequence: CDR1 MNHNS, CDR2 SASEGT. The DNA of the CDR3 is TGTGCCAGCAGACCAGGAAACACAGATACGCAGTATTTT. Its translation: CASRPGNTDTQYF.

This clonotype appeared many times. J is TRBJ1-4 and V is TRBV6-1, with D possibly matching TRBD1 (5 bases). The CDR3 length is 14 residues. Germline V gene data show CDR1 as MNHNS and CDR2 as SASEGT. V gave up 7 bases and J gave up 7 bases, with 16 bases separating them. CDR3 protein: CASTEDNWSEKLFF. CDR3 bases: TGTGCCAGCACCGAGGACAATTGGAGTGAAAAACTGTTTTTT.

This clonotype has more than one count but fewer than ten. The rearrangement links TRBV19 to TRBJ2-1; D gene ambiguous. Germline CDR1 reads LNHDA; CDR2 reads SQIVND (reference sequence). Deletions cut 6 bases from V and 8 bases from J, with 20 bases between. This CDR3 is built from 15 residues. The DNA of the CDR3 is TGTGCCAGTAGGGTCGACGGCGGCCCGGCGGATGAGCAGTTCTTC. Its translation: CASRVDGGPADEQFF.

In its sample, this clonotype was seen many times. V usage is TRBV6-1 and J usage is TRBJ2-2; D is perhaps TRBD2 (5 bases). This CDR3 comprises 16 residues. Germline CDR1 is MNHNS and CDR2 is SASEGT. V was cut by 5 bases and J by 7 bases, with 20 bases left in between. This CDR3 reads CASSPWLAQVDGELFF. CDR3 DNA: TGTGCCAGCAGTCCGTGGCTAGCTCAAGTCGACGGGGAGCTGTTTTTT.

The genes are TRBV30 and TRBJ2-1; the D is unclear. CDR1 and CDR2 from the germline V gene are GTSNPN and SVGIG (reference sequence). V was pared by 4 bases and J by 5 bases, with 15 bases between. This CDR3 has 14 residues. The CDR3, as DNA: TGTGCCTGGAAGTCTAGGGTTCGGCACAATGAGCAGTTCTTC. Translation: CAWKSRVRHNEQFF.

This clonotype was detected a few times. CDR3 protein: CASSQATGTGTDTQYF. CDR3 nucleotides: TGTGCCAGCAGCCAGGCGACAGGGACAGGCACAGATACGCAGTATTTT. J is TRBJ2-3 and V is TRBV4-2; 7 bases are a match to TRBD1. CDR3 length: 16 amino acids. Per the germline V gene, CDR1 is LGHNA and CDR2 is YNFKEQ. J gave up 1 base and V 3 bases, and 7 bases lay outside the gene matches.

This clonotype was recorded at least ten times. V gene TRBV11-2 combines with J gene TRBJ1-1, with D possibly matching TRBD1 (5 bases). CDR1 and CDR2 from the germline V gene are SGHAT and FQNNGV. Trimming cost V 5 bases and J 1 base, with 11 bases left between them. The CDR3 is 14 amino acids. The CDR3 reads CASSPSRANTEAFF. The CDR3 DNA is TGTGCCAGCAGCCCCAGCAGGGCGAACACTGAAGCTTTCTTT.